This is a list of T cell receptor beta chains from one sample in a study of CD8 T cells in ankylosing spondylitis. MiXCR was run by TCRdb on the 5' RACE reads, yielding one entry per CDR3 protein. Of 250,000 to 400,000 distinct CDR3 sequences listed, 11% are singletons. The sequenced material came from blood, either unsorted or a sorted T cell fraction (not recorded which). These receptors came from a female donor with ankylosing spondylitis or in good health (not recorded which). The CDR3 runs from the conserved cysteine through the conserved F or W. The D gene is left open where the match is weak. Size values are once, few and many counts, or a class for expanded clones, and some rows have none.

V,size,length,D,J,CDR3,DNA
TRBV20-1,many,17,TRBD2,TRBJ2-3,CSARDPGTSGSTDTQYF,TGCAGTGCTAGAGATCCAGGGACTAGCGGGAGCACAGATACGCAGTATTTT
TRBV20-1,few,16,TRBD2,TRBJ2-5,CSASRLAGVRAETQYF,TGCAGTGCTAGCCGGCTAGCGGGAGTTCGAGCGGAGACCCAGTACTTC
TRBV7-8,few,14,-,TRBJ2-5,CASSLARRRETQYF,TGTGCCAGCAGCTTAGCGCGGAGGAGAGAGACCCAGTACTTC
TRBV5-1,-,14,TRBD1,TRBJ1-1,CASTRDRRNTEAFF,TGCGCCAGCACCCGGGACAGGAGAAACACTGAAGCTTTCTTT
TRBV7-9,few,13,-,TRBJ2-2,CASSLTEPGELFF,TGTGCCAGCAGCTTAACTGAGCCCGGGGAGCTGTTTTTT
TRBV7-2,many,16,-,TRBJ1-6,CASSLGVSSYNSPLHF,TGTGCCAGCAGCTTAGGCGTCAGCTCCTATAATTCACCCCTCCACTTT
TRBV5-1,many,13,-,TRBJ2-5,CASSFPPQETQYF,TGCGCCAGCAGCTTTCCACCCCAAGAGACCCAGTACTTC
TRBV20-1,-,14,-,TRBJ2-1,CSARDHRWQGQQFF,TGCAGTGCTAGAGATCACAGGTGGCAGGGTCAGCAGTTCTTC
TRBV14,-,16,TRBD2,TRBJ2-2,CASSQDGGSRTGELFF,TGTGCCAGCAGCCAAGATGGCGGGAGTCGCACCGGGGAGCTGTTTTTT
TRBV5-1,-,15,-,TRBJ1-6,CASSSVSGTGSPLHF,TGCGCCAGCAGCTCGGTATCGGGGACGGGGTCACCCCTCCACTTT
TRBV27,many,13,-,TRBJ2-7,CASSRDRLEEQYF,TGTGCCAGCTCGCGGGACCGCCTCGAGGAGCAGTACTTC
TRBV7-9,many,14,TRBD1,TRBJ2-3,CASTGDSRADTQYF,TGTGCCAGCACCGGGGACAGCCGCGCAGATACGCAGTATTTT
TRBV28,few,13,TRBD2,TRBJ2-3,CASSRAGRDTQYF,TGTGCCAGCAGCAGGGCCGGGAGGGATACGCAGTATTTT
TRBV5-1,many,13,-,TRBJ1-4,CASSKGSNEKLFF,TGCGCCAGCAGCAAGGGATCTAATGAAAAACTGTTTTTT
TRBV4-3,few,16,-,TRBJ2-7,CASSQGSGVRVVEQYF,TGCGCCAGCAGCCAAGGGTCGGGAGTTAGAGTGGTCGAGCAGTACTTC
TRBV7-9,many,14,-,TRBJ1-2,CASSFDSDSYGYTF,TGTGCCAGCAGCTTCGACAGCGACTCCTATGGCTACACCTTC
TRBV12-3/TRBV12-4,many,13,-,TRBJ2-4,CASNLGRGDIQYF,TGTGCCAGCAACCTAGGGCGGGGAGACATTCAGTACTTC
TRBV6-1,many,15,-,TRBJ2-1,CASSETDLMSSEQFF,TGTGCCAGCAGTGAGACCGATCTCATGTCGTCAGAGCAGTTCTTC
TRBV6-2/TRBV6-3,many,13,-,TRBJ2-7,CASSYTGLDEQYF,TGTGCCAGCAGTTACACGGGATTGGACGAGCAGTACTTC
TRBV3-1,once,20,TRBD2,TRBJ2-1,CASSKPRGLAGGPSYNEQFF,TGTGCCAGCAGCAAGCCAAGGGGGCTAGCGGGGGGGCCCAGTTACAATGAGCAGTTCTTC
TRBV4-1,many,18,-,TRBJ1-5,CASSQVDMGLGSNQPQHF,TGCGCCAGCAGCCAGGTTGATATGGGGTTAGGAAGCAATCAGCCCCAGCATTTT
TRBV5-1,few,18,TRBD2,TRBJ2-3,CASSSRLAGIASTDTQYF,TGCGCCAGCAGCTCCCGACTAGCGGGGATTGCTAGCACAGATACGCAGTATTTT
TRBV7-6,once,17,-,TRBJ2-3,CASSPLPDTSSGDTQYF,TGTGCCAGCAGCCCCCTTCCCGACACTAGCTCGGGAGATACGCAGTATTTT
TRBV6-1,-,16,-,TRBJ1-6,CASSRDPGAADSPLHF,TGTGCCAGCAGTCGGGACCCAGGGGCTGCAGATTCACCCCTCCACTTT
TRBV12-3/TRBV12-4,-,19,-,TRBJ2-6,CASCLWEVTSVSGANVLTF,TGTGCCAGCTGTTTATGGGAGGTGACATCCGTCTCTGGGGCCAACGTCCTGACTTTC
TRBV4-2,many,15,TRBD1,TRBJ1-5,CASSQGGQDGQPQHF,TGTGCCAGCAGCCAGGGAGGACAGGACGGTCAGCCCCAGCATTTT
TRBV10-3,many,16,TRBD2,TRBJ2-4,CAISEPRLAGGYIQYF,TGTGCCATCAGTGAGCCAAGACTAGCGGGAGGGTACATTCAGTACTTC
TRBV5-1,many,18,TRBD2,TRBJ2-2,CASSLVSGRAEWTGELFF,TGCGCCAGCAGCTTGGTCAGCGGGAGGGCCGAATGGACCGGGGAGCTGTTTTTT